This is a list of T cell receptor beta chains from one sample in a study of T cells in Graves' hyperthyroidism and ophthalmopathy. Each CDR3 protein gets one entry after TCRdb re-called the multiplex PCR reads with MiXCR. The repertoire has 500,000 to 700,000 distinct CDR3 sequences, 16% of them found once; the top ten carry 18%. The sequenced material came from blood. The receptor source for this set is a young woman with Graves' hyperthyroidism. The CDR3 runs from the conserved cysteine through the conserved F or W. The D gene is left open where the match is weak. Only some rows state a clone size, as once, few, many or a class for expanded clones.

v_call,cdr3_length,clone_size,j_call,d_call,cdr3_aa,cdr3_nt
TRBV4-1,15,few,TRBJ1-3,NA,CASSQDPGLGNTIYF,TGCGCCAGCAGCCAAGATCCGGGTCTTGGAAACACCATATATTTT
TRBV13,15,NA,TRBJ1-2,NA,CASSFNTGGDYGYTF,TGTGCCAGCAGCTTTAATACGGGAGGGGACTATGGCTACACCTTC
TRBV24-1,15,many,TRBJ2-7,TRBD2,CATSDKAGSGYEQYF,TGTGCCACCAGTGATAAAGCGGGATCCGGCTACGAGCAGTACTTC
TRBV2,15,NA,TRBJ2-7,NA,CASSESVSPPYEQYF,TGTGCCAGCAGTGAATCAGTTTCACCCCCCTACGAGCAGTACTTC
TRBV4-3,16,few,TRBJ2-2,TRBD2,CASSIRLAVNTGELFF,TGCGCCAGCAGCATCCGACTAGCGGTGAACACCGGGGAGCTGTTTTTT
TRBV20-1,15,NA,TRBJ2-1,NA,CSARIGQSIYNEQFF,TGCAGTGCTAGAATTGGACAATCCATCTACAATGAGCAGTTCTTC
TRBV20-1,12,NA,TRBJ1-2,TRBD1,CSARTGNYGYTF,TGCAGTGCGAGGACAGGGAACTATGGCTACACCTTC
TRBV18,13,NA,TRBJ2-4,TRBD1,CASSPRDRNIQYF,TGTGCCAGCTCACCCCGGGACAGAAACATTCAGTACTTC
TRBV12-3/TRBV12-4,14,once,TRBJ1-4,NA,CASSSRELGEKLFF,TGTGCCAGCAGTTCACGGGAACTGGGGGAAAAACTGTTTTTT
TRBV5-4,18,many,TRBJ1-5,TRBD1,CASSLDRGSPIGNQPQHF,TGTGCCAGCAGCCTGGACAGGGGATCTCCTATCGGCAATCAGCCCCAGCATTTT
TRBV12-3/TRBV12-4,14,few,TRBJ1-6,NA,CASSLYRAESPLHF,TGTGCCAGCAGTTTGTACAGGGCAGAATCACCCCTCCACTTT
TRBV6-1,14,many,TRBJ2-5,NA,CASRRLERWETQYF,TGTGCCAGCAGAAGACTCGAACGGTGGGAGACCCAGTACTTC
TRBV4-2,13,many,TRBJ2-7,NA,CASSQVVGYEQYF,TGTGCCAGCAGCCAAGTTGTGGGGTACGAGCAGTACTTC
TRBV4-1,17,many,TRBJ2-7,TRBD1,CASSRHPFPGQSYEQYF,TGCGCCAGCAGCCGCCATCCATTTCCGGGACAGTCCTACGAGCAGTACTTC
TRBV20-1,13,many,TRBJ1-1,NA,CSARGGRDTEAFF,TGCAGTGCAAGGGGGGGGAGGGACACTGAAGCTTTCTTT
TRBV11-2,13,NA,TRBJ2-6,NA,CASSFSVINVLTF,TGTGCCAGCAGCTTCTCGGTTATCAACGTCCTGACTTTC
TRBV2,15,many,TRBJ2-3,NA,CASSEERLAFNTQYF,TGTGCCAGCAGTGAAGAGCGGCTAGCCTTCAATACGCAGTATTTT
TRBV27,16,NA,TRBJ2-7,TRBD2,CASSLRLGTSGSGQYF,TGTGCCAGCAGTTTACGGCTGGGGACTAGCGGATCCGGGCAGTACTTC
TRBV12-3/TRBV12-4,13,few,TRBJ2-7,NA,CASSPGRGYEQYF,TGTGCCAGCAGCCCCGGACGGGGCTACGAGCAGTACTTC
TRBV5-1,15,many,TRBJ2-7,TRBD1,CASGHNRGPAYEQYF,TGCGCCAGCGGACACAACAGGGGCCCAGCTTACGAGCAGTACTTC
TRBV7-9,15,few,TRBJ2-6,NA,CASSARARGANVLTF,TGTGCCAGCAGCGCCCGGGCTCGGGGGGCCAACGTCCTGACTTTC
TRBV28,13,few,TRBJ2-3,NA,CASTGTDTDTQYF,TGTGCCAGCACCGGGACGGACACAGATACGCAGTATTTT
TRBV6-2/TRBV6-3,13,few,TRBJ1-2,NA,CASSRGLDYGYTF,TGTGCCAGCAGCCGGGGCCTTGACTATGGCTACACCTTC
TRBV6-4,15,NA,TRBJ2-1,TRBD2,CASSSSGDSYNEQFF,TGTGCCAGCAGTAGTAGCGGGGACTCCTACAATGAGCAGTTCTTC
TRBV20-1,14,NA,TRBJ1-5,NA,CSAGGVTGNQPQHF,TGCAGTGCTGGGGGGGTCACCGGCAATCAGCCCCAGCATTTT
TRBV12-3/TRBV12-4,16,many,TRBJ2-3,NA,CASRRAGTASTDTQYF,TGTGCCAGCAGACGGGCCGGGACGGCTAGCACAGATACGCAGTATTTT
TRBV6-6,16,many,TRBJ2-3,NA,CASSYSGRVDTDTQYF,TGTGCCAGCAGTTACTCGGGCAGGGTTGACACAGATACGCAGTATTTT
TRBV20-1,17,few,TRBJ2-5,TRBD2,CSARVPLAGGAQETQYF,TGCAGTGCTAGAGTCCCCCTAGCGGGGGGTGCCCAAGAGACCCAGTACTTC
TRBV9,15,NA,TRBJ1-1,NA,CASSPGSDGLTEAFF,TGTGCCAGCAGCCCTGGGTCGGACGGGCTCACTGAAGCTTTCTTT
TRBV7-9,14,many,TRBJ2-1,NA,CASSPRDTYNEQFF,TGTGCCAGCAGCCCCAGGGATACCTACAATGAGCAGTTCTTC
TRBV9,14,many,TRBJ1-1,NA,CASSVAYGPAEAFF,TGTGCCAGCAGCGTAGCCTACGGACCTGCTGAAGCTTTCTTT
TRBV7-2,15,many,TRBJ2-3,TRBD2,CASMTAGGLTDTQYF,TGTGCCAGCATGACTGCGGGGGGGCTCACAGATACGCAGTATTTT
TRBV24-1,13,few,TRBJ2-5,NA,CATSDSAVKTQYF,TGTGCCACCAGTGATTCTGCCGTAAAGACCCAGTACTTC
TRBV7-2,14,NA,TRBJ1-5,NA,CASSLEIGDQPQHF,TGTGCCAGCAGCTTAGAGATTGGTGATCAGCCCCAGCATTTT
TRBV19,15,NA,TRBJ2-1,TRBD2,CASSIAPLAGNEQFF,TGTGCCAGTAGTATAGCCCCACTAGCGGGCAATGAGCAGTTCTTC
TRBV5-1,15,NA,TRBJ2-5,TRBD2,CASSLAAGGTETQYF,TGCGCCAGCAGCCTCGCAGCGGGAGGGACGGAGACCCAGTACTTC
TRBV7-9,16,few,TRBJ1-4,TRBD1,CASSFMTGGSYEKLFF,TGTGCCAGCAGCTTCATGACAGGGGGTTCTTATGAAAAACTGTTTTTT
TRBV30,14,NA,TRBJ2-1,NA,CAWSVWETGNEQFF,TGTGCCTGGAGTGTATGGGAAACAGGGAATGAGCAGTTCTTC
TRBV6-2/TRBV6-3,13,NA,TRBJ1-2,NA,CASSYQAAYGYTF,TGTGCCAGCAGTTATCAGGCCGCCTATGGCTACACCTTC
TRBV25-1,14,few,TRBJ1-1,NA,CASSESWDSGLAFF,TGTGCCAGCAGTGAGTCGTGGGACTCGGGGCTGGCTTTCTTT
TRBV6-1,15,NA,TRBJ2-1,TRBD2,CASSSPPRGGNEQFF,TGTGCCAGCAGTTCCCCCCCGCGGGGGGGCAATGAGCAGTTCTTC
TRBV20-1,14,NA,TRBJ1-5,TRBD1,CSAPGTGGHQPQHF,TGCAGTGCCCCCGGGACAGGGGGGCATCAGCCCCAGCATTTT
TRBV4-2,15,many,TRBJ1-2,TRBD1,CASSSEQGRAVGYTF,TGTGCCAGCAGCTCTGAACAGGGGAGGGCGGTTGGCTACACCTTC
TRBV7-9,16,NA,TRBJ2-7,NA,CASSLGPSEGSYEQYF,TGTGCCAGCAGCTTAGGCCCTTCCGAGGGGTCCTACGAGCAGTACTTC
TRBV24-1,13,NA,TRBJ2-5,NA,CATSDLGQETQYF,TGTGCCACCAGTGATTTAGGTCAAGAGACCCAGTACTTC
TRBV7-9,17,many,TRBJ1-2,NA,CASSLGGGVKANYGYTF,TGTGCCAGCAGCTTAGGAGGAGGGGTGAAAGCTAACTATGGCTACACCTTC
TRBV7-9,13,many,TRBJ2-3,NA,CASSLSSLDTQYF,TGTGCCAGCAGCTTAAGTTCCCTGGATACGCAGTATTTT
TRBV27,13,many,TRBJ2-7,NA,CASSPSYSYEQYF,TGTGCCAGCAGTCCCTCATACAGCTACGAGCAGTACTTC
TRBV27,17,few,TRBJ2-1,NA,CASSLSPEGPSYNEQFF,TGTGCCAGCAGTTTATCCCCGGAAGGGCCGTCCTACAATGAGCAGTTCTTC
TRBV4-3,16,few,TRBJ1-6,TRBD1,CVSSQMTGTGGSPLHF,TGCGTCAGCAGCCAAATGACCGGGACAGGGGGTTCACCCCTCCACTTT
TRBV20-1,11,NA,TRBJ2-5,NA,CSASGTETQYF,TGCAGTGCTAGTGGGACAGAGACCCAGTACTTC
TRBV7-3,13,many,TRBJ2-4,TRBD1,CASSLSDRGIQYF,TGTGCCAGCAGCTTAAGCGACAGGGGCATTCAGTACTTC
TRBV5-1,15,many,TRBJ1-5,TRBD1,CASSLGTGIDQPQHF,TGCGCCAGCAGCTTGGGGACAGGGATCGATCAGCCCCAGCATTTT